One sample yielded the 26 T cell receptor beta chains listed below, sequenced in a study of CD8 T cells in Susac syndrome. An input of about 0.5 to 1 ug of RNA was subjected to reverse transcription using random hexamers. TCRdb re-analysed the immunoSEQ multiplex PCR reads in MiXCR, keeping a single row per CDR3 protein. The sample gives about 160,000 distinct CDR3 sequences, 90% to 95% of which show up once; 0.065% to 0.1% is in the top ten. The sample taken for sequencing was CD4+ T cells from PBMCs. The origin of the receptors is a human donor in good health.

The chain joins TRBV24-1 to TRBJ1-1, with D unclear. V dropped 8 bases and J dropped 0 bases, with 3 bases sitting between them. CDR1 is KGHDR and CDR2 is SFDVKD in the germline V gene. The CDR3 is 11 amino acids. The DNA for the CDR3 is TGTGCCACCACAGTGAACACTGAAGCTTTCTTT. Its translation is CATTVNTEAFF.

The gene calls are TRBV7-2 and TRBJ1-5; D not resolved. This CDR3 is 14 amino acids long. Per germline, CDR1 SGHTA and CDR2 FQGNSA. The ends were cut back, 3 bases at V and 0 bases at J, with 6 bases in the middle. This CDR3 is CASSFSLSNQPQHF. In DNA, the CDR3 is TGTGCCAGCAGCTTTTCTCTTAGCAATCAGCCCCAGCATTTT.

The chain joins TRBV5-1 to TRBJ2-7; 9 nucleotides align to TRBD2. Looked up from germline, CDR1 is SGHRS and CDR2 is YFSETQ. V trimming: 0 bases; J trimming: 4 bases; junction bases outside the gene matches: 5. The CDR3 extends over 15 amino acids. The CDR3 is CASSLGLAGLYEQYF. As DNA, the CDR3 is TGCGCCAGCAGCTTGGGGCTAGCGGGACTATACGAGCAGTACTTC.

This chain uses TRBV7-2 with TRBJ1-1, with D hard to call. Trimming left V 0 bases short and J 3 bases short, with 8 bases between. The V gene's germline CDR1 is SGHTA and CDR2 FQGNSA. The CDR3 totals 14 residues. This chain's CDR3 is CASSLANTDTEAFF. The CDR3 DNA sequence: TGTGCCAGCAGCTTAGCGAACACGGACACTGAAGCTTTCTTT. Supplemented by reference TRBV7-2 and TRBJ1-1, the full variable domain reads GAGVSQSPSNKVTEKGKDVELRCDPISGHTALYWYRQSLGQGLEFLIYFQGNSAPDKSGLPSDRFSAERTGGSVSTLTIQRTQQEDSAVYLCASSLANTDTEAFFGQGTRLTVV.

The chain carries TRBV19 and TRBJ2-5; 12 nucleotides align to TRBD1. From germline, CDR1 is LNHDA and CDR2 SQIVND (reference sequence). This CDR3 has 17 amino acids. V lost 5 bases to trimming and J lost 5 bases; unmatched junction nucleotides: 12. Here the CDR3 reads CASSPPGGTGGRETQYF. The CDR3 nucleotides read TGTGCCAGTAGTCCCCCCGGGGGGACAGGGGGCAGGGAGACCCAGTACTTC.

The chain joins TRBV25-1 to TRBJ2-2; D is unresolved. V lost 4 bases to trimming and J lost 6 bases, with 9 bases between them. The CDR3 has 13 residues. The V gene's germline CDR1 is MGHDK and CDR2 SYGVNS. The CDR3 DNA sequence: TGTGCCAGCAGTGCCGTCGAACCCGGGGAGCTGTTTTTT. Translating gives CASSAVEPGELFF.

The V call is TRBV19, the J call TRBJ1-1; D not resolved. The CDR3 extends over 13 amino acids. Germline V gene sequence: CDR1 LNHDA, CDR2 SQIVND (reference sequence). The V gene lost 7 bases and the J gene lost 2 bases, with 11 bases spanning the gap. The CDR3 region is CASTTMANTEAFF. CDR3 coding DNA: TGTGCCAGTACCACAATGGCAAACACTGAAGCTTTCTTT. The complete variable domain, with remaining parts taken from reference TRBV19 and TRBJ1-1, reads DGGITQSPKYLFRKEGQNVTLSCEQNLNHDAMYWYRQDPGQGLRLIYYSQIVNDFQKGDIAEGYSVSREKKESFPLTVTSAQKNPTAFYLCASTTMANTEAFFGQGTRLTVV.

The CDR3, as DNA: TGTGCCTCGCTAGACGGGACAAAGAACACCGGGGAGCTGTTTTTT. As protein: CASLDGTKNTGELFF. This chain links TRBV10-3 with TRBJ2-2; weak D call: TRBD1 (6 bases). The CDR3 extends over 15 amino acids. Germline loops: CDR1 ENHRY, CDR2 SYGVKD. V lost 11 bases to trimming and J lost 1 base, with 17 bases between them.

The chain employs TRBV4-1 and TRBJ1-5; D call uncertain. The V end was cut by 1 base, the J end by 3 bases, with 13 bases between. This CDR3 has 16 residues. CDR1 and CDR2 from the germline V gene are MGHRA and YSYEKL. CDR3 residues: CASSQGPPILNQPQHF. CDR3 nucleotide sequence: TGCGCCAGCAGCCAAGGACCGCCTATCCTCAATCAGCCCCAGCATTTT.

The chain combines TRBV18 with TRBJ2-3; D might be TRBD1 or TRBD2, each matching 5 bases. In germline, CDR1 is KGHSH, CDR2 LQKENI. The CDR3 has 15 residues. Trimming took 4 bases from V and 1 from J, leaving 12 bases between them. This CDR3 reads CASSRDDSRTDTQYF. In DNA form, the CDR3 reads TGTGCCAGCTCACGGGACGACAGCCGCACAGATACGCAGTATTTT.

CDR3 sequence reads: CASSVARSSGANVLTF. CDR3 sequence (DNA): TGTGCCAGCAGTGTCGCCCGGAGCTCTGGGGCCAACGTCCTGACTTTC. The V gene is TRBV12-3 or TRBV12-4, the J gene TRBJ2-6; D is uncertain. V dropped 5 bases and J dropped 0 bases, with 11 bases sitting between them. The CDR3 sequence is 16 residues long.

The chain uses TRBV11-2 and TRBJ2-5; a possible D gene is TRBD1 (5 bases). Trimming pared 3 bases from V and 4 bases from J, leaving 15 bases between. This CDR3 region has 15 residues. Per germline, CDR1 SGHAT and CDR2 FQNNGV. CDR3 nucleotides: TGTGCCAGCAGCTTGGGTGGGGCAGAGTTAGAGACCCAGTACTTC. It specifies CASSLGGAELETQYF. Based on the CDR3 plus reference TRBV11-2 and TRBJ2-5, the full variable domain is EAGVAQSPRYKIIEKRQSVAFWCNPISGHATLYWYQQILGQGPKLLIQFQNNGVVDDSQLPKDRFSAERLKGVDSTLKIQPAKLEDSAVYLCASSLGGAELETQYFGPGTRLLVL.

The table lists this clonotype with a few counts. The CDR3 loop is CASSPRTGDHEQYF. The CDR3 DNA reads as TGTGCCAGCTCACCACGCACAGGGGACCACGAGCAGTACTTC. The chain employs TRBV18 and TRBJ2-7; 7 bases fit TRBD1. Unmatched junction bases numbered 5, after V lost 1 base and J lost 5 bases. The CDR3 consists of 14 residues. Germline V gene data show CDR1 as KGHSH and CDR2 as LQKENI.

The chain employs TRBV14 and TRBJ2-7; D may be TRBD1 (6 bases). Trimming left V 2 bases short and J 6 bases short, with 17 bases between. The germline gives CDR1 SGHDN, CDR2 FVKESK. This CDR3 region has 15 residues. CDR3 nucleotide sequence: TGTGCCAGCAGCCAACTTGGGACACTATCCCGCGAGCAGTACTTC. This translates into CASSQLGTLSREQYF.

This clonotype was counted a single time. The rearrangement joins TRBV20-1 to TRBJ1-1; D is possibly TRBD1 (5 bases). Germline V CDR1 and CDR2: DFQATT, SNEGSKA (reference sequence). V lost 6 bases to trimming and J lost 1 base, with 12 bases between them. The CDR3 is 13 residues long. CDR3 nucleotides: TGCAGTGCCAGGAGTCAGGGGAACACTGAAGCTTTCTTT. Protein sequence: CSARSQGNTEAFF.

The rearrangement links TRBV30 to TRBJ2-1; D gene ambiguous. Trimming shortened V by 5 bases and J by 3 bases, and 5 bases separated the two germline ends. The CDR3 has 11 amino acids. The V gene's germline CDR1 is GTSNPN and CDR2 SVGIG (reference sequence). CDR3 protein: CAWDVYNEQFF. The CDR3 bases are TGTGCCTGGGACGTCTACAATGAGCAGTTCTTC.

This clonotype was observed a handful of times. The chain couples TRBV7-2 to TRBJ2-5; 9 bases are shared with TRBD2. Losses at the gene ends were 5 bases for V and 1 base for J; bases not matched to a gene: 2. Germline CDR1 is SGHTA and CDR2 is FQGNSA. CDR3 size: 14 residues. CDR3 DNA: TGTGCCAGCAGCCGCGGGGGGGCCCAAGAGACCCAGTACTTC. Residues: CASSRGGAQETQYF.

The chain combines TRBV2 with TRBJ2-2, with 8 bases that match TRBD1. This CDR3 spans 13 amino acids. CDR1 and CDR2 (germline): SNHLY, FYNNEI. V shed 4 bases, J shed 7 bases, and the junction held 2 bases outside the gene matches. Here the CDR3 reads CASSGTGLGELFF. Here the CDR3 DNA reads TGTGCCAGCAGTGGGACAGGGCTCGGGGAGCTGTTTTTT.

This rearrangement joins TRBV30 to TRBJ1-4; no reliable D call. CDR1 and CDR2 from the germline V gene are GTSNPN and SVGIG (reference sequence). The CDR3 length is 13 residues. The CDR3 is CASERESGKKLFF. The CDR3 DNA reads TGTGCGTCCGAAAGGGAGTCCGGGAAAAAACTGTTTTTT.

The chain couples TRBV11-2 to TRBJ2-1; TRBD1 matches at 7 bases. The ends lost 5 bases at V and 1 base at J; junction bases unmatched: 14. The CDR3 totals 18 residues. The germline CDR1 and CDR2 sequences are SGHAT and FQNNGV. CDR3 coding DNA: TGTGCCAGCAGCCCCAGGACAGGAGCGCTAAGATCCTACAATGAGCAGTTCTTC. Residues: CASSPRTGALRSYNEQFF.

This sequence joins TRBV19 and TRBJ1-1, with TRBD1 identical over 9 bases. The CDR3 extends over 12 amino acids. Germline V gene data show CDR1 as LNHDA and CDR2 as SQIVND (reference sequence). J was trimmed by 5 bases and V by 8 bases; bases with no gene match: 3. The CDR3 loop reads CASDDRGTEAFF. The CDR3, as DNA: TGTGCCAGTGACGACAGGGGGACTGAAGCTTTCTTT.

The chain carries TRBV11-3 and TRBJ1-4, with D uncertain. The germline V gene encodes CDR1 SGHNT and CDR2 YENEEA. Trimming removed 0 bases at V and 8 bases at J, with 10 bases between. The CDR3 has 14 amino acids. The CDR3 here is CASSLDRTIEKLFF. The DNA for the CDR3 is TGTGCCAGCAGCTTAGATCGTACAATCGAAAAACTGTTTTTT.

The gene calls are TRBV28 and TRBJ2-3; possibly TRBD2 for D (5 bases). The CDR3 covers 14 residues. Germline V gene sequence: CDR1 MDHEN, CDR2 SYDVKM. Trimming took 5 bases from V and 2 from J, leaving 11 bases between them. CDR3 residues: CASSARENTDTQYF. DNA of the CDR3: TGTGCCAGCAGTGCTCGGGAAAACACAGATACGCAGTATTTT.

The chain carries TRBV30 and TRBJ2-5; 7 bases line up with TRBD1. J gave up 7 bases and V 1 base, and 3 bases lay outside the gene matches. The germline gives CDR1 GTSNPN, CDR2 SVGIG (reference sequence). There are 12 residues in the CDR3. CDR3 nucleotides: TGTGCCTGGAGTGACAGGGGATGGACCCAGTACTTC. Translation: CAWSDRGWTQYF.

The chain couples TRBV5-6 to TRBJ2-3; 10 positions agree with TRBD1. The V segment lost 0 bases and the J segment 4 bases; nucleotides outside the gene matches: 5. The CDR3 has 16 residues. CDR1 is SGHDT, CDR2 YYEEEE, per germline. CDR3 sequence reads: CASSLARQGAADTQYF. As DNA, the CDR3 is TGTGCCAGCAGCTTGGCCAGACAGGGGGCTGCAGATACGCAGTATTTT. The whole variable domain, remainder taken from reference TRBV5-6 and TRBJ2-3, is DAGVTQSPTHLIKTRGQQVTLRCSPKSGHDTVSWYQQALGQGPQFIFQYYEEEERQRGNFPDRFSGHQFPNYSSELNVNALLLGDSALYLCASSLARQGAADTQYFGPGTRLTVL.

CDR3 coding DNA: TGCAGTGCTAGGACCCGGGACAGGGGGGCTCAGCCCCAGCATTTT. Translation gives CSARTRDRGAQPQHF. The chain employs TRBV20-1 and TRBJ1-5, with 11 nucleotides matching TRBD1. Trimming cost V 3 bases and J 6 bases; bases outside gene matches: 7. CDR3 length: 15 residues. Germline CDR1 DFQATT, CDR2 SNEGSKA (reference sequence).